The 25 T cell receptor beta chains below come from one sample, sequenced in a study of cytomegalovirus exposure and HLA in healthy donors. PCR amplification relied on 60 Vbeta primers (plus 13 Jbeta primers). Using immunoSEQ multiplex PCR, the repertoire was profiled, and TCRdb retains in-frame clones only, with some absent. In the table there are 120,000 to 150,000 clones, 75% to 90% of which are singletons. Sample: PBMCs. Source of these receptors: a woman in her twenties or thirties in good health and CMV-seronegative.

The rearrangement uses TRBV5-6 and TRBJ1-2; possible D gene TRBD1, 5 bases. CDR3 length equals 14 residues. Germline V CDR1 and CDR2: SGHDT, YYEEEE. The V and J ends lost 0 bases and 5 bases respectively, with 11 bases between them. The CDR3 sequence: CASSLVDRQYGYTF. The DNA for the CDR3 is TGTGCCAGCAGCTTGGTAGACAGACAGTATGGCTACACCTTC.

This clone was picked up a small number of times. This sample also contains other DNA sequences that code for the same CDR3. The rearrangement joins TRBV19 to TRBJ1-2; D ambiguous. V was trimmed by 4 bases and J by 2 bases, leaving 5 bases between them. Germline V lookup: CDR1 LNHDA, CDR2 SQIVND (reference sequence). CDR3 size: 12 residues. CDR3 coding DNA: TGTGCCAGTAGTACGCGGAACTATGGCTACACCTTC. This sequence encodes CASSTRNYGYTF.

The V gene is TRBV10-3, the J gene TRBJ2-1; 7 nucleotides agree with TRBD2. Germline V gene lookup returns CDR1 ENHRY and CDR2 SYGVKD. This CDR3 comprises 15 residues. Trimming at V came to 4 bases and at J to 1 base, leaving 4 bases not matched to a gene. The CDR3 region has the DNA TGTGCCATCAGTGGGACTAGTACGTCCTACAATGAGCAGTTCTTC. Its translation is CAISGTSTSYNEQFF.

The rearrangement uses TRBV10-3 and TRBJ1-4; D might be TRBD1 (5 bases). Germline V gene data show CDR1 as ENHRY and CDR2 as SYGVKD. The CDR3 is 15 amino acids. V lost 0 bases, J lost 7 bases, and 12 bases lay in between. This chain's CDR3 is CAISESWQGGEKLFF. DNA of the CDR3: TGTGCCATCAGTGAGTCTTGGCAGGGAGGTGAAAAACTGTTTTTT.

The V and J genes are TRBV9 and TRBJ1-1; 7 nucleotides line up with TRBD1. V gave up 0 bases and J gave up 3 bases; unmatched junction bases: 17. Germline V gene lookup returns CDR1 SGDLS and CDR2 YYNGEE. The CDR3 sequence is 19 residues long. CDR3 protein: CASSVGRDSHWRRDTEAFF. DNA of the CDR3: TGTGCCAGCAGCGTAGGACGGGACAGTCACTGGAGAAGGGACACTGAAGCTTTCTTT.

This rearrangement joins TRBV6-1 to TRBJ2-3; 7 nucleotides line up with TRBD1. The CDR3 covers 15 residues. CDR1 MNHNS and CDR2 SASEGT come from the germline V gene. J was trimmed by 4 bases and V by 2 bases; bases with no gene match: 6. CDR3 DNA: TGTGCCAGCAGTGAACGACAGGGTGAGGCAGATACGCAGTATTTT. It encodes CASSERQGEADTQYF.

V is TRBV18 and J is TRBJ2-2; D uncertain. The CDR3 totals 11 residues. V lost 5 bases and J lost 5, with 3 bases in between. Germline CDR1 reads KGHSH; CDR2 reads LQKENI. The CDR3 DNA is TGTGCCAGCTCATCAACCGGGGAGCTGTTTTTT. Amino acid sequence: CASSSTGELFF.

The chain couples TRBV5-1 to TRBJ2-1, with a tentative D call TRBD1 (5 bases). CDR3 length: 16 residues. The germline CDR1 and CDR2 sequences are SGHRS and YFSETQ. The V gene lost 0 bases and the J gene lost 8 bases, with 18 bases spanning the gap. CDR3 sequence: CASSLEGRESIDEQFF. For the CDR3, the DNA is TGCGCCAGCAGCTTGGAGGGCAGGGAATCCATCGATGAGCAGTTCTTC.

This clone was picked up a small number of times. V usage is TRBV6-5 and J usage is TRBJ2-7; 7 bases align to TRBD1. The J segment lost 4 bases and the V segment lost 4 bases, leaving 13 bases of the junction unmatched. The CDR3 extends over 16 amino acids. CDR1 is MNHEY, CDR2 SVGAGI, per germline. In DNA, the CDR3 is TGTGCCAGCAGTTTCTCGAAGCTAGAGGGGGCATACGAGCAGTACTTC. This translates into CASSFSKLEGAYEQYF.

The chain is built from TRBV6-1 and TRBJ1-2; 8 nucleotides align to TRBD1. This CDR3 contains 15 residues. V trimming: 7 bases; J trimming: 8 bases; junction bases outside the gene matches: 15. The V gene's germline CDR1 is MNHNS and CDR2 SASEGT. CDR3 DNA: TGTGCCAGCAATCCCGGTGGTTCAGGGGGCAGGGGCTACACCTTC. Protein sequence: CASNPGGSGGRGYTF.

The chain links TRBV6-1 to TRBJ1-4; tentatively, D is TRBD1 (5 bases). The CDR3 spans 14 residues. V was clipped by 9 bases and J by 8 bases, with 19 bases between them. Germline assignment: CDR1 MNHNS and CDR2 SASEGT. CDR3 in DNA: TGTGCCAGTATCGGGACTTTAAAGTGGGAAAAACTGTTTTTT. It yields the protein CASIGTLKWEKLFF.

The rearrangement joins TRBV10-3 to TRBJ2-3; 12 bases line up with TRBD2. The V segment lost 5 bases and the J segment 4 bases; nucleotides outside the gene matches: 4. The CDR3 loop spans 15 amino acids. Germline loops: CDR1 ENHRY, CDR2 SYGVKD. The CDR3 DNA follows: TGTGCCATCAGTTGGACTAGCGGGGATTCAGATACGCAGTATTTT. Translating gives CAISWTSGDSDTQYF.

This chain links TRBV10-3 with TRBJ2-7; 8 bases are a match to TRBD1. Germline V gene lookup returns CDR1 ENHRY and CDR2 SYGVKD. With V trimmed by 6 bases and J by 5 bases, 12 bases remained unmatched. The CDR3 extends over 15 amino acids. The CDR3, as DNA: TGTGCCATCAGCGACCCGGGACAGGTGGGCCACGAGCAGTACTTC. It specifies CAISDPGQVGHEQYF.

The chain carries TRBV7-9 and TRBJ1-3; 7 bases match TRBD1. Per germline, CDR1 SEHNR and CDR2 FQNEAQ (reference sequence). The CDR3 has 16 residues. Trimming cost V 5 bases and J 3 bases; bases outside gene matches: 10. The DNA for the CDR3 is TGTGCCAGCAGCGCCGGACAGGTTCTAGGTGGAAACACCATATATTTT. Amino acid sequence: CASSAGQVLGGNTIYF.

This chain uses TRBV5-1 with TRBJ2-1; 8 bases line up with TRBD1. The CDR3 sequence is 14 residues long. The V gene end was trimmed by 4 bases and the J gene end by 7 bases; junction bases not matched to a gene: 7. Germline V gives CDR1 SGHRS, CDR2 YFSETQ. CDR3 nucleotides: TGCGCCAGCAGCCCGGGGACAGGTGGTAATGAGCAGTTCTTC. Its protein is CASSPGTGGNEQFF.

The chain links TRBV15 to TRBJ1-2; D gene unclear. The CDR3 has 15 amino acids. In germline, CDR1 is LNHNV, CDR2 YYDKDF (reference sequence). Trimming removed 0 bases from V and 0 bases from J, with 8 bases in between. CDR3 DNA sequence: TGTGCCACCAGCAGAGATCGCGTCTCTAACTATGGCTACACCTTC. Translated: CATSRDRVSNYGYTF. Filled out from reference TRBV15 and TRBJ1-2, the complete variable domain reads DAMVIQNPRYQVTQFGKPVTLSCSQTLNHNVMYWYQQKSSQAPKLLFHYYDKDFNNEADTPDNFQSRRPNTSFCFLDIRSPGLGDTAMYLCATSRDRVSNYGYTFGSGTRLTVV.

The rearrangement uses TRBV21-1 and TRBJ1-3; no check of the table's D call, TRBD1, against the DNA was made. TRBV21-1 is classified as a pseudogene. This CDR3 is 14 amino acids long. CDR3 residues: CASIFDRARGTIYF. The CDR3 DNA is TGTGCCAGCATTTTCGACAGGGCCCGGGGCACCATATATTTT.

The CDR3 region has the DNA TGCAGCGGGGTGGGGGGAGGCTACGAGCAGTACTTC. It translates to CSGVGGGYEQYF. The chain links TRBV29-1 to TRBJ2-7; D may be TRBD2 (6 bases). Germline CDR1 SQVTM, CDR2 ANQGSEA. The CDR3 runs to 12 residues. The ends were cut back, 7 bases at V and 3 bases at J, with 13 bases in the middle.

Here the CDR3 DNA reads TGTGCCAGCAGAGACGACGGGGAGACCCAGTACTTC. It is translated as CASRDDGETQYF. This chain joins TRBV27 and TRBJ2-5, with D unclear. The CDR3 extends over 12 amino acids. Trimming pared 6 bases from V and 5 bases from J, leaving 10 bases between. In germline, CDR1 is MNHEY, CDR2 SMNVEV (reference sequence).

The rearrangement joins TRBV18 to TRBJ2-1; D unresolved. This CDR3 has 12 amino acids. The V and J ends lost 0 bases and 10 bases respectively, with 7 bases between them. CDR1 is KGHSH, CDR2 LQKENI, per germline. CDR3 DNA: TGTGCCAGCTCACCACCCGAGCGCGAGCAGTTCTTC. As protein: CASSPPEREQFF.

The rearrangement links TRBV14 to TRBJ2-7; D is unresolved. The V gene's germline CDR1 is SGHDN and CDR2 FVKESK. CDR3 length: 11 amino acids. Trimming took 3 bases from V and 2 from J, leaving 2 bases between them. In DNA, the CDR3 is TGTGCCAGCAGCCATACCTACGAGCAGTACTTC. Encoded protein: CASSHTYEQYF.

The chain has TRBV28 and TRBJ2-5, with TRBD1 identical over 8 bases. The end of the DNA is better explained by TRBJ2-7, so the J call may be wrong. The CDR3 contains 13 residues. Per germline, CDR1 MDHEN and CDR2 SYDVKM. CDR3 DNA: TGTGCCAGCAGTTACAACAGGGGGGCCGAGCAGTACTTC. Translating it yields CASSYNRGAEQYF.

V usage is TRBV19 and J usage is TRBJ2-2, with 11 positions matching TRBD1. This CDR3 comprises 16 residues. Germline V lookup: CDR1 LNHDA, CDR2 SQIVND (reference sequence). Losses at the gene ends were 3 bases for V and 2 bases for J; bases not matched to a gene: 2. In DNA form, the CDR3 reads TGTGCCAGTAGTATTGGGACAGGGGGAAACACCGGGGAGCTGTTTTTT. It specifies CASSIGTGGNTGELFF.

This rearrangement joins TRBV6-5 to TRBJ2-3; TRBD2 aligns across 16 bases. This CDR3 region has 16 residues. The ends lost 2 bases at V and 6 bases at J; junction bases unmatched: 2. CDR1 and CDR2 (germline): MNHEY, SVGAGI. Here the CDR3 reads CASSYGTSGGADTQYF. In DNA, the CDR3 is TGTGCCAGCAGTTACGGGACTAGCGGGGGGGCGGATACGCAGTATTTT.

The chain joins TRBV10-3 to TRBJ2-3; 9 nucleotides align to TRBD2. J gave up 1 base and V 0 bases, and 5 bases lay outside the gene matches. The CDR3 sequence is 17 residues long. CDR1 is ENHRY, CDR2 SYGVKD, per germline. In DNA, the CDR3 is TGTGCCATCAGTGAGTCAAGGCTAGCGGGGCGCACAGATACGCAGTATTTT. It translates to CAISESRLAGRTDTQYF.